Below, 16 T cell receptor beta chains from the same sample are listed, as sequenced in a study of patients and donors after allogeneic stem cell transplantation. TCRdb re-called the RT-PCR reads through MiXCR, storing one row per CDR3 protein. The sample lists around 150,000 distinct CDR3 sequences, roughly 30% occurring once. The sequencing input was blood, either unsorted or a sorted T cell fraction (not recorded which). These receptors were collected from a human donor who was either an allogeneic HSCT recipient or a stem cell or donor lymphocyte infusion donor (not recorded which). It is not recorded whose cells these are; they may come from a transplant donor.

This chain connects TRBV7-2 to TRBJ1-3; D is ambiguous. The ends were cut back, 3 bases at V and 1 base at J, with 7 bases in the middle. The CDR3 is made up of 14 amino acids. Germline-derived CDR1 and CDR2 are SGHTA and FQGNSA. CDR3 residues: CASSLAASGNTIYF. Written as DNA, the CDR3 is TGTGCCAGCAGCTTGGCTGCTTCTGGAAACACCATATATTTT.

The V gene is TRBV4-3, the J gene TRBJ1-3, with unresolved D. CDR1 is LGHNA, CDR2 YSLEER, per germline. The ends were cut back, 0 bases at V and 3 bases at J, with 15 bases in the middle. This CDR3 is built from 17 residues. CDR3 loop: CASSQDPQGRGGNTIYF. CDR3 nucleotide sequence: TGCGCCAGCAGCCAAGATCCACAAGGGCGAGGTGGAAACACCATATATTTT.

The rearrangement uses TRBV12-3 or TRBV12-4 and TRBJ2-2, with 8 bases fitting TRBD1. There are 15 residues in the CDR3. Trimming removed 1 base from V and 7 bases from J; junction bases left unmatched: 5. This chain's CDR3 is CASSLVQGAGGELFF. As DNA, the CDR3 is TGTGCCAGCAGTTTAGTTCAGGGGGCAGGCGGGGAGCTGTTTTTT.

By share, this clonotype ranks as medium-sized. This chain uses TRBV7-9 with TRBJ2-3, with 9 positions matching TRBD2. Germline assignment: CDR1 SEHNR and CDR2 FQNEAQ (reference sequence). The CDR3 consists of 15 residues. The V and J ends lost 6 bases and 6 bases, in that order; junction bases with no gene match: 10. This chain's CDR3 is CASRQTSGGVDTQYF. CDR3 in DNA: TGTGCCAGCAGGCAGACTAGCGGAGGCGTGGATACGCAGTATTTT. The full variable domain, its missing parts supplied by reference TRBV7-9 and TRBJ2-3, is DTGVSQNPRHKITKRGQNVTFRCDPISEHNRLYWYRQTLGQGPEFLTYFQNEAQLEKSRLLSDRFSAERPKGSFSTLEIQRTEQGDSAMYLCASRQTSGGVDTQYFGPGTRLTVL.

The rearrangement joins TRBV24-1 to TRBJ1-5; perhaps TRBD1 as D (5 bases). Trimming shortened V by 9 bases and J by 7 bases, and 18 bases separated the two germline ends. Germline V gene lookup returns CDR1 KGHDR and CDR2 SFDVKD. CDR3 length equals 14 residues. The CDR3 DNA follows: TGTGCCACCGGACAAACAGGCCATGGCCAGCCCCAGCATTTT. Translation: CATGQTGHGQPQHF.

Written as DNA, the CDR3 is TGCAGCGCCCGCCTGGCCTCATCCTACGAGCAGTACTTC. Protein sequence: CSARLASSYEQYF. The chain carries TRBV29-1 and TRBJ2-7; D not resolved. Germline V CDR1 and CDR2: SQVTM, ANQGSEA. Trimming pared 7 bases from V and 1 base from J, leaving 14 bases between. This CDR3 region has 13 residues.

This clonotype has just one count. The V and J genes are TRBV4-3 and TRBJ2-3, with 14 bases fitting TRBD2. CDR3 length: 20 residues. Looked up from germline, CDR1 is LGHNA and CDR2 is YSLEER. Unmatched junction bases numbered 13, after V lost 5 bases and J lost 0 bases. The CDR3, as DNA: TGCGCCAGCAGCGAAAGACTAGCGGGAGGGGCGACTCCTAGCACAGATACGCAGTATTTT. Translating it yields CASSERLAGGATPSTDTQYF.

The V and J genes are TRBV7-8 and TRBJ2-7; 7 bases map to TRBD2. The J segment lost 2 bases and the V segment lost 0 bases, leaving 4 bases of the junction unmatched. The CDR3 length is 15 residues. Looked up from germline, CDR1 is SGHVS and CDR2 is FQNEAQ. This chain's CDR3 is CASSLAASGAYEQYF. The CDR3 nucleotides are TGTGCCAGCAGCTTAGCGGCTAGCGGAGCCTACGAGCAGTACTTC.

The chain is built from TRBV6-5 and TRBJ1-4, with a weak D call TRBD1 (6 bases). The CDR3 spans 15 residues. V lost 1 base and J 7 bases, leaving 13 bases between the germline ends. Germline CDR1 and CDR2: MNHEY and SVGAGI. The DNA of the CDR3 is TGTGCCAGCAGTTACTTAGCAGGGGTCGGTGAAAAACTGTTTTTT. Translating gives CASSYLAGVGEKLFF.

This chain links TRBV3-1 with TRBJ1-1; no clear D. This CDR3 comprises 15 residues. The germline CDR1 and CDR2 sequences are LGHDT and YNNKEL (reference sequence). V lost 1 base and J 4 bases, leaving 13 bases between the germline ends. The chain's CDR3 is CASSQVLAVGTEAFF. As DNA, the CDR3 is TGTGCCAGCAGCCAAGTGCTCGCAGTCGGCACTGAAGCTTTCTTT.

The V gene is TRBV14, the J gene TRBJ2-1; D remains unclear. This CDR3 region has 13 residues. V lost 4 bases and J 1 base, leaving 5 bases between the germline ends. CDR1 and CDR2 from the germline V gene are SGHDN and FVKESK. The CDR3 sequence: CASSPRSYNEQFF. DNA for the CDR3: TGTGCCAGCAGCCCTCGATCCTACAATGAGCAGTTCTTC.

This clonotype was found many times. The V and J genes are TRBV11-2 and TRBJ1-2; tentatively, D is TRBD1 (5 bases). The germline gives CDR1 SGHAT, CDR2 FQNNGV. There are 13 residues in the CDR3. V lost 3 bases to trimming and J lost 3 bases, with 8 bases between them. The CDR3 loop reads CASSLTAYYGYTF. In DNA, the CDR3 is TGTGCCAGCAGCTTGACAGCCTACTATGGCTACACCTTC.

The chain links TRBV11-2 to TRBJ2-3; the match to TRBD1 covers 9 bases. The germline V gene has CDR1 SGHAT and CDR2 FQNNGV. CDR3 size: 16 residues. V trimming: 1 base; J trimming: 4 bases; junction bases outside the gene matches: 6. DNA of the CDR3: TGTGCCAGCAGCTTAGTCCATGGGACAGGGCCAGATACGCAGTATTTT. Protein product: CASSLVHGTGPDTQYF.

The CDR3 here is CASSANRGPNYGYTF. CDR3 sequence (DNA): TGCGCCAGCAGTGCAAACAGGGGGCCCAACTATGGCTACACCTTC. The chain combines TRBV10-2 with TRBJ1-2; 9 nucleotides match TRBD1. Per germline, CDR1 WSHSY and CDR2 SAAADI. The CDR3 covers 15 residues. V shed 4 bases and J 2 bases; nucleotides not matched to a gene: 5.

V and J are TRBV4-1 and TRBJ2-2, with a possible D match to TRBD2 (6 bases). CDR3 length: 17 residues. Germline V gives CDR1 MGHRA, CDR2 YSYEKL. V lost 0 bases, J lost 4 bases, and 15 bases lay in between. The CDR3 reads CASSQDDGFGSTGELFF. The CDR3, as DNA: TGCGCCAGCAGCCAAGATGACGGATTCGGGAGCACCGGGGAGCTGTTTTTT.

The chain recombines TRBV6-6 with TRBJ1-2; maybe TRBD1 (5 bases). V lost 2 bases and J 6 bases, leaving 10 bases between the germline ends. Germline V gene sequence: CDR1 MNHNY, CDR2 SVGAGI (reference sequence). The CDR3 runs 13 residues. CDR3 protein: CASSYQGVNGYTF. The CDR3 nucleotides are TGTGCCAGCAGTTACCAAGGGGTCAATGGCTACACCTTC.